Sequencing of this T cell receptor beta chain was carried out in a study of breast tumors, draining lymph nodes, adjacent tissues. Study conclusions and caveats: Tumor and nontumor repertoires were significantly more similar in luminal-like than in basal-like breast cancer. Tumor repertoires ranked between lymph nodes and nontumor tissue in diversity, with V and J gene preferences. The lymph node origin of tumor T cells was framed as consistent with a hypothesis, not demonstrated.

TCRdb re-derived calls from the multiplex PCR reads in MiXCR, one entry per CDR3 protein. There are approximately 140,000 distinct CDR3 sequences in the sample; about 30% occur only once, and approximately 2.3% lies in the top ten. Samples came from axillary lymph nodes draining the breast cancer. Trimming shortened V by 3 bases and J by 5 bases, and 16 bases separated the two germline ends. The length of the CDR3 is 15 residues. The germline gives CDR1 LGHDT, CDR2 YNNKEL (reference sequence). A word on this clonotype: Its antigen is currently unknown.

The source is a female donor with breast cancer. Some clones in this sample may be carry-over from other donors' samples. The sample taken for sequencing was axillary lymph node tissue. This rearrangement joins TRBV3-1 to TRBJ1-1; a possible D gene is TRBD1 (5 bases). The CDR3 here is CASSQGAGTGTEAFF. The CDR3 DNA is TGTGCCAGCAGCCAGGGTGCAGGGACTGGGACTGAAGCTTTCTTT. Filled out from reference TRBV3-1 and TRBJ1-1, the complete variable domain reads DTAVSQTPKYLVTQMGNDKSIKCEQNLGHDTMYWYKQDSKKFLKIMFSYNNKELIINETVPNRFSPKSPDKAHLNLHINSLELGDSAVYFCASSQGAGTGTEAFFGQGTRLTVV.